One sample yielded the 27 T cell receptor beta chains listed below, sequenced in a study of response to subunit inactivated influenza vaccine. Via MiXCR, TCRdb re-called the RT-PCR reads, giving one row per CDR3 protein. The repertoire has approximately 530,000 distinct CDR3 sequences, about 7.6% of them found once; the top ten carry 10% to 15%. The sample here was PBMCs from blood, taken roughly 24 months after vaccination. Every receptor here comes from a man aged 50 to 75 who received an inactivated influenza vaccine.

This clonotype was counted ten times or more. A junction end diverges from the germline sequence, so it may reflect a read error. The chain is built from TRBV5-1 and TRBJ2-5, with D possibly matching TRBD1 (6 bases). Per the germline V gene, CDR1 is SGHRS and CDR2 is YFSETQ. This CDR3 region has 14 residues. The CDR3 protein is CASSLGGSQETQYF. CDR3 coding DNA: TGTGCCAGCAGCTTAGGGGGTAGCCAAGAGACCCAGTACTTC.

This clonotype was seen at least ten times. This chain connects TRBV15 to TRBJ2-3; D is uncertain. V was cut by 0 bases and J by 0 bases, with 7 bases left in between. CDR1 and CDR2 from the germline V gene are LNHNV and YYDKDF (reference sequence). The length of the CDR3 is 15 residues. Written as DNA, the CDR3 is TGTGCCACCAGCAGAGATAGTCAGAGCACAGATACGCAGTATTTT. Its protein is CATSRDSQSTDTQYF.

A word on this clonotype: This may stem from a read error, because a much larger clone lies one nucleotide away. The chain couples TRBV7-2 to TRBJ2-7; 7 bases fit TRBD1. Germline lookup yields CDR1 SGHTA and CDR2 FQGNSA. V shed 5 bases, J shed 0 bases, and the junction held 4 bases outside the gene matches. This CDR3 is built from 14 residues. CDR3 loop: CASSRGQTSYEQYF. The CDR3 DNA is TGTGCCAGCAGCCGGGGACAGACCTCCTACGAGCAGTACTTC.

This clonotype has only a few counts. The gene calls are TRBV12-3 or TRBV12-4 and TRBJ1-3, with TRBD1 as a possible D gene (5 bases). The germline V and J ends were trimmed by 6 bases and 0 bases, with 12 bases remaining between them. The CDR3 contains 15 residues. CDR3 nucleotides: TGTGCCAGCAGGCCGGGACGGAGCTCTGGAAACACCATATATTTT. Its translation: CASRPGRSSGNTIYF.

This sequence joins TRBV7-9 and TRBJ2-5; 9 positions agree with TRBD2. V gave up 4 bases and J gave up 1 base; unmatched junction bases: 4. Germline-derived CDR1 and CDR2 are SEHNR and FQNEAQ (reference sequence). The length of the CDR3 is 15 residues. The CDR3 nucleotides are TGTGCCAGCAGCTCTGGGGGACTAGCCCAAGAGACCCAGTACTTC. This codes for CASSSGGLAQETQYF.

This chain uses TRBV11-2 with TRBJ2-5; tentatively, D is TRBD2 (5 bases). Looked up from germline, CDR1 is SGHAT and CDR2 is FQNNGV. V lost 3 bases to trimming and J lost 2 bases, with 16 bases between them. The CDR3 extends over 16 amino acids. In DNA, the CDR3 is TGTGCCAGCAGCTTCGTCGCATTGGGAGTACAAGAGACCCAGTACTTC. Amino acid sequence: CASSFVALGVQETQYF.

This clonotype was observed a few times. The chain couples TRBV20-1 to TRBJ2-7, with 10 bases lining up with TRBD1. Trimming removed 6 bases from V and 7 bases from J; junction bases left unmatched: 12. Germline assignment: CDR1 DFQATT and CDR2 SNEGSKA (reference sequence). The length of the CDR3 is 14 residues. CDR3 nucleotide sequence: TGCAGTGCGGCCCCGGGGACAGGGGCTTGGGAGCAGTACTTC. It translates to CSAAPGTGAWEQYF.

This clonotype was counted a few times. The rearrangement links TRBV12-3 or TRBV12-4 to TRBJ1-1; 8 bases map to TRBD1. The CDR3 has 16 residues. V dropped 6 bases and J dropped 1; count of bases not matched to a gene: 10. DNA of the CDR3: TGTGCCAGCAGCCCACTACAGGGGGTCAAGAACACTGAAGCTTTCTTT. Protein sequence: CASSPLQGVKNTEAFF.

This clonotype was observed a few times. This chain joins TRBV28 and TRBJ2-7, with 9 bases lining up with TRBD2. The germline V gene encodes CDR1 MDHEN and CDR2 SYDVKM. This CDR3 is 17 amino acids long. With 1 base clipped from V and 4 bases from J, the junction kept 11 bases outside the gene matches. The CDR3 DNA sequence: TGTGCCAGCAGTTTATTTAGACTAGCGGCATCTGGTTACGAGCAGTACTTC. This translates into CASSLFRLAASGYEQYF.

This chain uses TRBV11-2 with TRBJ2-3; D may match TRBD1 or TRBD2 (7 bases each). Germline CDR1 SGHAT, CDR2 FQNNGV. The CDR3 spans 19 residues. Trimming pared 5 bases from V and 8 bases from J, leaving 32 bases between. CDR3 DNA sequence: TGTGCCAGCAGCCCAGGCAGGGGGGGGGCCTTTACGAATGGAGGTACGCAGTATTTT. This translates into CASSPGRGGAFTNGGTQYF.

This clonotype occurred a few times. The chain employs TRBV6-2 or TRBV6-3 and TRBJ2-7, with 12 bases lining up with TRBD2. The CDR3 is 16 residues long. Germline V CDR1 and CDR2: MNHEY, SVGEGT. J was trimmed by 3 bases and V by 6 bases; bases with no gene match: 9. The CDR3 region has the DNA TGTGCCAGCAGAACCCAGACTAGCGGGAGCGGCTACGAGCAGTACTTC. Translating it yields CASRTQTSGSGYEQYF.

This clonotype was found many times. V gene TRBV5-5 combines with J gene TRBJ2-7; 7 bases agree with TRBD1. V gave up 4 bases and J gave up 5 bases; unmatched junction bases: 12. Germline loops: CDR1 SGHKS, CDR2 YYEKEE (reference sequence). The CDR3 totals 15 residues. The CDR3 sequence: CASSLSRQGRNEQYF. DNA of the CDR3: TGTGCCAGCAGCCTGTCACGACAGGGTCGGAACGAGCAGTACTTC.

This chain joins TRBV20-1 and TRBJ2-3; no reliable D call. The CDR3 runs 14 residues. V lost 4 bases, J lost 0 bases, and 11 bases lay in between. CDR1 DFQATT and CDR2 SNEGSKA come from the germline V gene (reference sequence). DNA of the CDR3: TGCAGTGCTATGGTACAGTCGAGCACAGATACGCAGTATTTT. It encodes CSAMVQSSTDTQYF.

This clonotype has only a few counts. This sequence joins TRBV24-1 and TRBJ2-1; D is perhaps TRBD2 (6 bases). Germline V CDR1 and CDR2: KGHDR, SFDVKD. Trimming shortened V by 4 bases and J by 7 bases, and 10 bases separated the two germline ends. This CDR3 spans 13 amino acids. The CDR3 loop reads CATSDPLANEQFF. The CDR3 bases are TGTGCCACCAGTGACCCTCTAGCGAATGAGCAGTTCTTC.

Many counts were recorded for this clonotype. CDR3 residues: CASSLEGHRNEQFF. The CDR3, as DNA: TGTGCCAGCAGCTTAGAGGGACACCGGAATGAGCAGTTCTTC. The V and J genes are TRBV11-2 and TRBJ2-1; D may be TRBD1 (6 bases). Trimming pared 0 bases from V and 7 bases from J, leaving 10 bases between. Germline V gene sequence: CDR1 SGHAT, CDR2 FQNNGV. The CDR3 loop spans 14 amino acids.

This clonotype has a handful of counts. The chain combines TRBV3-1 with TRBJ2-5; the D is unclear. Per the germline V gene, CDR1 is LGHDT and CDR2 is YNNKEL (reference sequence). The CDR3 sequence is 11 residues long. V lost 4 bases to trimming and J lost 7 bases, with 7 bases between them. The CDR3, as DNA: TGTGCCAGCAGCCCCCCGCCGACCCAGTACTTC. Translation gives CASSPPPTQYF.

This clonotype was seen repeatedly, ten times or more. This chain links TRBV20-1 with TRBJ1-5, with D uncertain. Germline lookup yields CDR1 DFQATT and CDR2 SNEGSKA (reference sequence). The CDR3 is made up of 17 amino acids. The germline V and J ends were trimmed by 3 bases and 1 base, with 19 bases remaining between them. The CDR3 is CSASDGSRGSSNQPQHF. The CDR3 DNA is TGCAGTGCTAGCGATGGGTCCCGCGGCTCAAGCAATCAGCCCCAGCATTTT.

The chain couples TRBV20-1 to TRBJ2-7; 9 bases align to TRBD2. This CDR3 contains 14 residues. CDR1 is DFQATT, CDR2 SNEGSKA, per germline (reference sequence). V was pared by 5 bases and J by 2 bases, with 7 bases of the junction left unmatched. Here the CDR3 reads CSAGSASGTYEQYF. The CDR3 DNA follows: TGCAGTGCTGGTTCGGCTAGCGGGACCTACGAGCAGTACTTC.

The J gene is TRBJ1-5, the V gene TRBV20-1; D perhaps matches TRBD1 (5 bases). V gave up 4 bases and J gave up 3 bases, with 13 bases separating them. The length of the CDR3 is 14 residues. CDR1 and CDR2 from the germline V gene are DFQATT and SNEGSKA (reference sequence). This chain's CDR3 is CSANQGRANQPQHF. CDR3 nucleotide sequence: TGCAGTGCTAATCAAGGCAGGGCCAATCAGCCCCAGCATTTT.

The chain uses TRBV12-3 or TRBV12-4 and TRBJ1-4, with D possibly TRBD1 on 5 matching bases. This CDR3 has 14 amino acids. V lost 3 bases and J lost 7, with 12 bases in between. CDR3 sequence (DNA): TGTGCCAGCAGTTTGCGCAGGGCGGGTGAAAAACTGTTTTTT. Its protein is CASSLRRAGEKLFF.

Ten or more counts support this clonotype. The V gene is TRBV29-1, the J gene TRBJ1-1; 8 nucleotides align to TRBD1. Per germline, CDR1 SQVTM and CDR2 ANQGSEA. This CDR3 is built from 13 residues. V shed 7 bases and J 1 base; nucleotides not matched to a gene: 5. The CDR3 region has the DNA TGCAGCGCCCGGACAGGGAGGAACACTGAAGCTTTCTTT. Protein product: CSARTGRNTEAFF.

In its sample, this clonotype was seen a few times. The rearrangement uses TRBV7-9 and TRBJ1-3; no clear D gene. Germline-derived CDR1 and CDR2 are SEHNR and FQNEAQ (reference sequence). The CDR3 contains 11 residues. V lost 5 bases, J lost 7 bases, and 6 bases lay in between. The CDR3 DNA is TGTGCCAGCAGCCCGCCCAACACCATATATTTT. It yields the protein CASSPPNTIYF.

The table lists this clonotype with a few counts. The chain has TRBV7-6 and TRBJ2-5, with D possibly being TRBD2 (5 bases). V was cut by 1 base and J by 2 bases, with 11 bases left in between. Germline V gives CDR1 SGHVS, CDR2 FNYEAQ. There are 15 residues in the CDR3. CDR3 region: CASSLGRSGQETQYF. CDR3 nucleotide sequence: TGTGCCAGCAGCTTAGGCCGATCGGGACAAGAGACCCAGTACTTC.

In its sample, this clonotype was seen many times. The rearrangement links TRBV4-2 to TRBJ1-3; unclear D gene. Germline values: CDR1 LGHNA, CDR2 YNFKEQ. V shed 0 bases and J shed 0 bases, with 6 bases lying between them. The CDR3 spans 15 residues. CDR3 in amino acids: CASSQEVGSGNTIYF. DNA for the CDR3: TGTGCCAGCAGCCAAGAAGTGGGCTCTGGAAACACCATATATTTT.

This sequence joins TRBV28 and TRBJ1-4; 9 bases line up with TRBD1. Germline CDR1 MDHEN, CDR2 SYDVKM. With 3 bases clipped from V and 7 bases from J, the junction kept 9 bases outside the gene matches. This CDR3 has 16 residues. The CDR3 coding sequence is TGTGCCAGCAGTTTGACGATAGGGACAGGGAGTGAAAAACTGTTTTTT. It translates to CASSLTIGTGSEKLFF.

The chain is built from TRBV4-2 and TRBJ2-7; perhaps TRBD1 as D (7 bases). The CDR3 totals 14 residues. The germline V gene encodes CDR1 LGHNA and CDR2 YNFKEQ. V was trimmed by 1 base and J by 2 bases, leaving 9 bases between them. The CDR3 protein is CASSQARGAYEQYF. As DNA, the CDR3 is TGTGCCAGCAGCCAAGCCAGGGGGGCCTACGAGCAGTACTTC.

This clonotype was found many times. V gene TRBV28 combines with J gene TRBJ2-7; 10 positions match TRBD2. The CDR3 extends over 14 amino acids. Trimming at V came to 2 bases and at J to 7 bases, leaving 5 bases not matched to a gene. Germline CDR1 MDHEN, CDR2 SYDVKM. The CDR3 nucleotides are TGTGCCAGCAGTTTAACTAGCGGGACGGGAGAGCAGTACTTC. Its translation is CASSLTSGTGEQYF. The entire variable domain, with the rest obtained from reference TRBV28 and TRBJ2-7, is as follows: DVKVTQSSRYLVKRTGEKVFLECVQDMDHENMFWYRQDPGLGLRLIYFSYDVKMKEKGDIPEGYSVSREKKERFSLILESASTNQTSMYLCASSLTSGTGEQYFGPGTRLTVT.